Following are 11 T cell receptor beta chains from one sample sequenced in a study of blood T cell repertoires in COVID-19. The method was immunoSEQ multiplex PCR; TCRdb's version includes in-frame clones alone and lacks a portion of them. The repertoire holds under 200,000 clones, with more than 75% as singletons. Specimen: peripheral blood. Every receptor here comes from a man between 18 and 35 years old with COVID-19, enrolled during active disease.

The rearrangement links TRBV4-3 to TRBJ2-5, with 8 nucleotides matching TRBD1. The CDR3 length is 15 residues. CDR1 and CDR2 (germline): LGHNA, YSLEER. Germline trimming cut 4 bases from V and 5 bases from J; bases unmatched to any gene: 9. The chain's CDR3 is CASSRRTGRPETQYF. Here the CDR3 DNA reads TGCGCCAGCAGCCGCAGGACAGGGAGGCCGGAGACCCAGTACTTC.

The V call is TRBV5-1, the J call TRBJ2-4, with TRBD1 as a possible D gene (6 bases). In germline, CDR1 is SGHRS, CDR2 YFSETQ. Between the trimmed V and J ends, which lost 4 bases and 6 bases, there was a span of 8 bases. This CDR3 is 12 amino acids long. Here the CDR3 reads CASSEQGNIQYF. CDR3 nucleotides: TGCGCCAGCAGCGAACAGGGAAACATTCAGTACTTC. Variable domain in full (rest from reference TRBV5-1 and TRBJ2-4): KAGVTQTPRYLIKTRGQQVTLSCSPISGHRSVSWYQQTPGQGLQFLFEYFSETQRNKGNFPGRFSGRQFSNSRSEMNVSTLELGDSALYLCASSEQGNIQYFGAGTRLSVL.

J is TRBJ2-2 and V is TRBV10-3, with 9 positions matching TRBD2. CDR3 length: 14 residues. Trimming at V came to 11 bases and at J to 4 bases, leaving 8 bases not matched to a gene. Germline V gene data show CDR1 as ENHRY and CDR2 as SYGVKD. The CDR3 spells CAAGAGGGTGELFF. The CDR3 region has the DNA TGTGCCGCCGGAGCGGGAGGAGGCACCGGGGAGCTGTTTTTT.

In DNA form, the CDR3 reads TGTGCCAGCAGTACCAGTTATTCACCCCTCCACTTT. As protein: CASSTSYSPLHF. The chain joins TRBV6-2 or TRBV6-3 to TRBJ1-6; D gene ambiguous. Germline values: CDR1 MNHEY, CDR2 SVGEGT. Between the trimmed V and J ends, which lost 5 bases and 8 bases, there was a span of 7 bases. There are 12 residues in the CDR3.

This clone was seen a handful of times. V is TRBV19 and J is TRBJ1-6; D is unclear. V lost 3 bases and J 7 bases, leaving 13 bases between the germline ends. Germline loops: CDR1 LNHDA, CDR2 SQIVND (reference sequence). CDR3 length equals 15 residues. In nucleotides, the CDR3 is TGTGCCAGTAGTATGAGGTTCGGGAGGAATTCACCCCTCCACTTT. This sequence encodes CASSMRFGRNSPLHF.

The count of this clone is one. The CDR3 spells CASIVRQDEAFF. CDR3 bases: TGTGCCAGCATAGTAAGACAGGACGAAGCTTTCTTT. This chain uses TRBV2 with TRBJ1-1, with D perhaps matching TRBD1 (6 bases). Germline CDR1 SNHLY, CDR2 FYNNEI. The V end was cut by 7 bases, the J end by 8 bases, with 14 bases between. This CDR3 comprises 12 residues.

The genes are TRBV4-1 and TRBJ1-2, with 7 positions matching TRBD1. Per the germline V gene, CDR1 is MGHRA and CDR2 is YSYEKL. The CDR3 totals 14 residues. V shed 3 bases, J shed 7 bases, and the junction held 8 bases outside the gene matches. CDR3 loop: CASSQVTGEVGYTF. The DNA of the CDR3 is TGCGCCAGCAGCCAGGTAACAGGGGAAGTTGGCTACACCTTC.

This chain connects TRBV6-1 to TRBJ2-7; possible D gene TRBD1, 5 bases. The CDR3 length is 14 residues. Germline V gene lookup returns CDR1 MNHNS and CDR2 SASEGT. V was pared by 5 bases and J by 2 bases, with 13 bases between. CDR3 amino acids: CASSPPDRPYEQYF. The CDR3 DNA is TGTGCCAGCAGTCCCCCAGACAGACCCTACGAGCAGTACTTC.

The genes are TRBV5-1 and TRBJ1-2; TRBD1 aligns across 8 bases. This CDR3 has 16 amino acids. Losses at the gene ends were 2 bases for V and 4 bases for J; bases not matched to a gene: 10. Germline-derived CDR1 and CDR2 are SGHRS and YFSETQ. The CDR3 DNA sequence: TGCGCCAGCAGCTTTACTTCGGACAGGGTCTCCTATGGCTACACCTTC. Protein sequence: CASSFTSDRVSYGYTF. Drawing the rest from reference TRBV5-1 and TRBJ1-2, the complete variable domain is KAGVTQTPRYLIKTRGQQVTLSCSPISGHRSVSWYQQTPGQGLQFLFEYFSETQRNKGNFPGRFSGRQFSNSRSEMNVSTLELGDSALYLCASSFTSDRVSYGYTFGSGTRLTVV.

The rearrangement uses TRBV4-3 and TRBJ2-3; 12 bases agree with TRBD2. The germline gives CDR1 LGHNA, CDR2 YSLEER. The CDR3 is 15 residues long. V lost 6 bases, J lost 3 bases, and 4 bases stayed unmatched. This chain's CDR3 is CASSRTSGATDTQYF. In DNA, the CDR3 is TGCGCCAGCAGTCGGACTAGCGGGGCGACAGATACGCAGTATTTT.

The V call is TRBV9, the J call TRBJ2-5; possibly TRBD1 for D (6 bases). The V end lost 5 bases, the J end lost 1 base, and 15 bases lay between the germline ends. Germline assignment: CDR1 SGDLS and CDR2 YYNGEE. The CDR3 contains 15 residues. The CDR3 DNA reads TGTGCCAGCAGTACGGAAACAGGGTTCCAAGAGACCCAGTACTTC. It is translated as CASSTETGFQETQYF. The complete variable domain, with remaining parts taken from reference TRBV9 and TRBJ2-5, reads DSGVTQTPKHLITATGQRVTLRCSPRSGDLSVYWYQQSLDQGLQFLIQYYNGEERAKGNILERFSAQQFPDLHSELNLSSLELGDSALYFCASSTETGFQETQYFGPGTRLLVL.